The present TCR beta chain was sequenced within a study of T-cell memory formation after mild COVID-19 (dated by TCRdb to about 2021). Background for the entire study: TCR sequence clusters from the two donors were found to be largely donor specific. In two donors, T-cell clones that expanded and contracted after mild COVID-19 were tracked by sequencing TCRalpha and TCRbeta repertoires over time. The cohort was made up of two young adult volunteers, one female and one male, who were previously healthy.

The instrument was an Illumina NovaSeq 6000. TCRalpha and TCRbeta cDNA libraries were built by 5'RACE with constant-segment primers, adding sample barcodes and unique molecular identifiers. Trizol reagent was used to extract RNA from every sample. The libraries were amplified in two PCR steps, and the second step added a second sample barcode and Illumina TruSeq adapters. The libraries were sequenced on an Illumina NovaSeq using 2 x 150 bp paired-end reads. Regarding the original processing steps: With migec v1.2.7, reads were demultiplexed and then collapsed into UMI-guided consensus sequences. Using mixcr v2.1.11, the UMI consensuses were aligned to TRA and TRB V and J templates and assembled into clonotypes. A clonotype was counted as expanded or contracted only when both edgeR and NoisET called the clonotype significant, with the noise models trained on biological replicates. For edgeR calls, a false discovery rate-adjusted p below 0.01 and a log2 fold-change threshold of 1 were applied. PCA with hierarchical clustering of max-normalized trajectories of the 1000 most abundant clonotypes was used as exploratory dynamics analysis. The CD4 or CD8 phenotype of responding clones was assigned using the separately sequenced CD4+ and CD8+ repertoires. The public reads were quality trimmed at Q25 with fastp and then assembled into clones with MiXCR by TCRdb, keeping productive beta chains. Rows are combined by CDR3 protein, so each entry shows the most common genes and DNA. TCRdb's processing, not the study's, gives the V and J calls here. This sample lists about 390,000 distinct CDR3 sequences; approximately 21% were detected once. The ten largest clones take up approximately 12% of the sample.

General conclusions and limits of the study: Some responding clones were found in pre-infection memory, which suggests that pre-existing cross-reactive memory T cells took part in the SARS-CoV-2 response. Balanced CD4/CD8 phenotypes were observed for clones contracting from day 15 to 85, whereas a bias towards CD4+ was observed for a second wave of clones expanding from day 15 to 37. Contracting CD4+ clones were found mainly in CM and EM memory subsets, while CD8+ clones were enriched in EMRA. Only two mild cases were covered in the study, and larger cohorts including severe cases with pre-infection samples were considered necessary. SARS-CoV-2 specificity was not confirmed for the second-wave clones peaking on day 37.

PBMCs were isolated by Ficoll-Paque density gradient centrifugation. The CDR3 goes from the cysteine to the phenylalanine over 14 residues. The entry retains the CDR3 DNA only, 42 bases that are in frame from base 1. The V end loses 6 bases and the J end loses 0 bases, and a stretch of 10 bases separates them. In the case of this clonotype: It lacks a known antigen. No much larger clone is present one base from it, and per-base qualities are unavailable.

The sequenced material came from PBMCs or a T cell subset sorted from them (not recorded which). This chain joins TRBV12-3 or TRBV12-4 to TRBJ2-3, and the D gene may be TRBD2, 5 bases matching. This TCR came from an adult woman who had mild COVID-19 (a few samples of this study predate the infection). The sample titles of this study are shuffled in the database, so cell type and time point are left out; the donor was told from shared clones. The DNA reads TGTGCCAGCAGCCTTGAGCGGAGCACAGATACGCAGTATTTT. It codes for CASSLERSTDTQYF.